These 21 T cell receptor beta chains share one sample of origin, sequenced in a study of T cell repertoires in cytomegalovirus infection. One entry per CDR3 protein results from TCRdb running MiXCR on the reads. The sample lists roughly 70,000 distinct CDR3 sequences, 20% occurring once. No antigens are known for them. Sample: CD8+ T cells from cultured PBMCs, taken from culture after CMV antigen stimulation. Receptor source: a human donor in good health (CMV status not recorded). Some clones in this sample may be carry-over from other donors' samples.

This sequence joins TRBV7-2 and TRBJ2-1, with D possibly TRBD1 on 5 matching bases. V lost 2 bases, J lost 4 bases, and 15 bases lay in between. The CDR3 is made up of 16 amino acids. Germline-derived CDR1 and CDR2 are SGHTA and FQGNSA. The CDR3 DNA follows: TGTGCCAGCAGCTTAAGTGGGCGACCAGGGTACAATGAGCAGTTCTTC. Translated, it gives CASSLSGRPGYNEQFF.

This clonotype was seen only a few times. This chain uses TRBV7-3 with TRBJ2-4; 8 bases fit TRBD2. CDR3 length equals 18 residues. With V trimmed by 5 bases and J by 3 bases, 15 bases remained unmatched. Looked up from germline, CDR1 is SGHTA and CDR2 is FQGTGA. CDR3 loop: CASSVLRLSGVGKNIQYF. DNA for the CDR3: TGTGCCAGCAGCGTTTTACGTCTTAGCGGGGTTGGCAAAAACATTCAGTACTTC. The full variable domain, its missing parts supplied by reference TRBV7-3 and TRBJ2-4, is GAGVSQTPSNKVTEKGKYVELRCDPISGHTALYWYRQSLGQGPEFLIYFQGTGAADDSGLPNDRFFAVRPEGSVSTLKIQRTERGDSAVYLCASSVLRLSGVGKNIQYFGAGTRLSVL.

The chain is built from TRBV12-3 or TRBV12-4 and TRBJ2-3, with 7 bases aligning to TRBD1. Trimming removed 6 bases from V and 0 bases from J; junction bases left unmatched: 6. There are 15 residues in the CDR3. CDR3 loop: CASSKGTASTDTQYF. The CDR3 coding sequence is TGTGCCAGCAGCAAAGGGACAGCTAGCACAGATACGCAGTATTTT.

This chain links TRBV5-1 with TRBJ1-2, with D uncertain. This CDR3 is 15 amino acids long. CDR1 is SGHRS and CDR2 is YFSETQ in the germline V gene. The V and J ends lost 4 bases and 2 bases respectively, with 15 bases between them. The CDR3 is CASSPDLLMNYGYTF. The CDR3 DNA is TGCGCCAGCAGCCCGGACCTGCTTATGAACTATGGCTACACCTTC.

The V gene is TRBV7-6, the J gene TRBJ2-3; D might be TRBD2 (6 bases). V lost 4 bases and J lost 2, with 19 bases in between. The CDR3 runs 17 residues. Germline values: CDR1 SGHVS, CDR2 FNYEAQ. Here the CDR3 reads CASSSPGGAGFTDTQYF. The CDR3 DNA sequence: TGTGCCAGCAGCTCCCCGGGCGGGGCAGGGTTCACAGATACGCAGTATTTT.

This chain joins TRBV11-1 and TRBJ2-1; D gene unclear. The CDR3 is 12 residues long. V lost 4 bases, J lost 8 bases, and 9 bases lay in between. Germline V gene lookup returns CDR1 SGHAT and CDR2 FQDESV (reference sequence). As DNA, the CDR3 is TGTGCCAGCAGCTATTTTGCTGATGAGCAGTTCTTC. Protein product: CASSYFADEQFF.

This clonotype was seen a handful of times. The chain carries TRBV7-2 and TRBJ1-2; D is uncertain. V was cut by 8 bases and J by 3 bases, with 16 bases left in between. The CDR3 contains 14 residues. CDR1 SGHTA and CDR2 FQGNSA come from the germline V gene. The CDR3 region has the DNA TGTGCCAGCGATAGGACCGGCTCATACTATGGCTACACCTTC. Its translation: CASDRTGSYYGYTF. The whole variable domain, filled in from reference TRBV7-2 and TRBJ1-2, reads GAGVSQSPSNKVTEKGKDVELRCDPISGHTALYWYRQSLGQGLEFLIYFQGNSAPDKSGLPSDRFSAERTGGSVSTLTIQRTQQEDSAVYLCASDRTGSYYGYTFGSGTRLTVV.

The J gene is TRBJ2-6, the V gene TRBV7-8; 9 positions agree with TRBD1. Trimming took 7 bases from V and 0 from J; bases not matched to a gene: 7. CDR1 and CDR2 (germline): SGHVS, FQNEAQ. The CDR3 runs 17 residues. CDR3 amino acids: CASTIRDRASGANVLTF. In DNA form, the CDR3 reads TGTGCCAGCACCATCCGGGACAGGGCCTCTGGGGCCAACGTCCTGACTTTC.

This clonotype was seen more than once but under ten times. In DNA, the CDR3 is TGTGCCTGGAGTGCCGGGTACTACGAGCAGTACTTC. This translates into CAWSAGYYEQYF. The V call is TRBV30, the J call TRBJ2-7; no definite D call. This CDR3 region has 12 residues. V lost 1 base to trimming and J lost 3 bases, with 7 bases between them. Looked up from germline, CDR1 is GTSNPN and CDR2 is SVGIG (reference sequence). Variable domain in full (rest from reference TRBV30 and TRBJ2-7): SQTIHQWPATLVQPVGSPLSLECTVEGTSNPNLYWYRQAAGRGLQLLFYSVGIGQISSEVPQNLSASRPQDRQFILSSKKLLLSDSGFYLCAWSAGYYEQYFGPGTRLTVT.

The table lists this clonotype with a few counts. This chain joins TRBV7-9 and TRBJ1-1; D not resolved. Trimming cost V 1 base and J 0 bases, with 9 bases left between them. The germline gives CDR1 SEHNR, CDR2 FQNEAQ (reference sequence). CDR3 length: 15 residues. The CDR3 here is CASSLEAALNTEAFF. For the CDR3, the DNA is TGTGCCAGCAGCTTAGAGGCAGCCTTGAACACTGAAGCTTTCTTT. Combining the CDR3 with reference TRBV7-9 and TRBJ1-1 gives the whole variable domain DTGVSQNPRHKITKRGQNVTFRCDPISEHNRLYWYRQTLGQGPEFLTYFQNEAQLEKSRLLSDRFSAERPKGSFSTLEIQRTEQGDSAMYLCASSLEAALNTEAFFGQGTRLTVV.

This clonotype was seen only a few times. The chain links TRBV7-2 to TRBJ2-7, with D unclear. V lost 1 base and J lost 3, with 10 bases in between. This CDR3 has 14 amino acids. Germline V gene data show CDR1 as SGHTA and CDR2 as FQGNSA. CDR3 nucleotides: TGTGCCAGCAGCTTAGTAGAGAACAGCTACGAGCAGTACTTC. This translates into CASSLVENSYEQYF.

The chain is built from TRBV19 and TRBJ2-7, with no clear D. The CDR3 consists of 11 residues. The germline V and J ends were trimmed by 3 bases and 3 bases, with 3 bases remaining between them. Germline lookup yields CDR1 LNHDA and CDR2 SQIVND (reference sequence). The CDR3, as DNA: TGTGCCAGTAGTATCGGCTACGAGCAGTACTTC. Translation gives CASSIGYEQYF.

The table lists this clonotype with a few counts. This chain joins TRBV7-9 and TRBJ2-7; 7 bases agree with TRBD2. The ends lost 1 base at V and 7 bases at J; junction bases unmatched: 7. Germline V gene data show CDR1 as SEHNR and CDR2 as FQNEAQ (reference sequence). The CDR3 consists of 14 residues. CDR3 loop: CASSLGGGDREQYF. DNA for the CDR3: TGTGCCAGCAGCTTAGGGGGAGGGGACCGGGAGCAGTACTTC. Drawing the rest from reference TRBV7-9 and TRBJ2-7, the complete variable domain is DTGVSQNPRHKITKRGQNVTFRCDPISEHNRLYWYRQTLGQGPEFLTYFQNEAQLEKSRLLSDRFSAERPKGSFSTLEIQRTEQGDSAMYLCASSLGGGDREQYFGPGTRLTVT.

CDR3 nucleotides: TGTGCCAGCAGCCGTGGACAGGGGGCGGCTAATGAAAAACTGTTTTTT. Translation: CASSRGQGAANEKLFF. This chain uses TRBV7-2 with TRBJ1-4; 11 bases line up with TRBD1. The CDR3 contains 16 residues. The junction had 5 bases not matched to a gene; V was cut back by 5 bases and J by 3 bases. Germline CDR1 reads SGHTA; CDR2 reads FQGNSA.

There are a few counts of this clonotype. The chain combines TRBV11-2 with TRBJ2-1; D might be TRBD2 (6 bases). Between the trimmed V and J ends, which lost 5 bases and 3 bases, there was a span of 20 bases. Germline CDR1 is SGHAT and CDR2 is FQNNGV. The CDR3 spans 17 residues. The CDR3, as DNA: TGTGCCAGCAGCCTCTCGGGGGAAGGTCCTTACTACAATGAGCAGTTCTTC. Translated, it gives CASSLSGEGPYYNEQFF.

The rearrangement links TRBV12-3 or TRBV12-4 to TRBJ1-2, with D unclear. The length of the CDR3 is 12 residues. The V end was cut by 5 bases, the J end by 8 bases, with 12 bases between. The DNA for the CDR3 is TGTGCCAGCAGTCTTACCCCCCGAGGCTACACCTTC. Protein: CASSLTPRGYTF.

The chain is built from TRBV7-9 and TRBJ1-2; 7 nucleotides align to TRBD1. Germline CDR1 is SEHNR and CDR2 is FQNEAQ (reference sequence). The CDR3 contains 16 residues. With 5 bases clipped from V and 4 bases from J, the junction kept 13 bases outside the gene matches. This chain's CDR3 is CASSPEPGQKTYGYTF. The CDR3 DNA follows: TGTGCCAGCAGCCCGGAGCCGGGACAGAAAACCTATGGCTACACCTTC. Together with reference TRBV7-9 and TRBJ1-2, the CDR3 gives the full variable domain: DTGVSQNPRHKITKRGQNVTFRCDPISEHNRLYWYRQTLGQGPEFLTYFQNEAQLEKSRLLSDRFSAERPKGSFSTLEIQRTEQGDSAMYLCASSPEPGQKTYGYTFGSGTRLTVV.

The rearrangement joins TRBV19 to TRBJ1-2; perhaps TRBD1 as D (6 bases). CDR3 length: 15 residues. V was clipped by 5 bases and J by 1 base, with 14 bases between them. Germline lookup yields CDR1 LNHDA and CDR2 SQIVND (reference sequence). The CDR3 nucleotides are TGTGCCAGTAGTTTCGGACAGAGTAATAACTATGGCTACACCTTC. Its translation is CASSFGQSNNYGYTF.

V is TRBV7-2 and J is TRBJ2-2, with 8 positions matching TRBD2. Trimming removed 5 bases from V and 6 bases from J; junction bases left unmatched: 8. The length of the CDR3 is 15 residues. Germline V gene data show CDR1 as SGHTA and CDR2 as FQGNSA. The DNA of the CDR3 is TGTGCCAGCAGCCCCGGGGGGGGGCCGGCCGGGGAGCTGTTTTTT. The encoded protein is CASSPGGGPAGELFF.

This chain connects TRBV11-1 to TRBJ1-1, with D uncertain. V was trimmed by 5 bases and J by 2 bases, leaving 15 bases between them. CDR1 is SGHAT and CDR2 is FQDESV in the germline V gene (reference sequence). This CDR3 contains 15 residues. The CDR3 nucleotides are TGTGCCAGCAGCACACATCGGGATCATAACACTGAAGCTTTCTTT. Protein: CASSTHRDHNTEAFF. Full variable domain (remainder filled in from reference TRBV11-1 and TRBJ1-1): EAEVAQSPRYKITEKSQAVAFWCDPISGHATLYWYRQILGQGPELLVQFQDESVVDDSQLPKDRFSAERLKGVDSTLKIQPAELGDSAMYLCASSTHRDHNTEAFFGQGTRLTVV.

This clonotype was observed a few times. The V call is TRBV6-4, the J call TRBJ2-1; 9 bases map to TRBD2. The CDR3 is 15 amino acids. CDR1 MRHNA and CDR2 SNTAGT come from the germline V gene. J lost 0 bases, V lost 5 bases, and 2 bases had no gene match. In DNA, the CDR3 is TGTGCCAGCAGTCTAGCGGGAAGCTCCTACAATGAGCAGTTCTTC. Protein: CASSLAGSSYNEQFF.